This T cell receptor beta chain came from a study of cytomegalovirus exposure and HLA in healthy donors. Concerning this clone: The antigen is unknown.

This CDR3 comprises 14 residues. V shed 4 bases and J 10 bases; nucleotides not matched to a gene: 6. Germline assignment: CDR1 SGHDT and CDR2 YYEEEE. Whole-study findings and limits: Clonal expansion was found to be greater in HLA-associated TCR beta chains than in equally common others in a later analysis. The study reported that TCR beta sequences accurately predicted HLA-A and HLA-B alleles in most subjects.

PCR primers comprised 60 Vbeta and 13 Jbeta primers. Assay used: immunoSEQ multiplex PCR; TCRdb lists only in-frame clones, some missing. The repertoire includes 85,000 to 120,000 clones, 75% of them detected once, and 2.5% to 3.5% sits in the top ten. The sample comprised PBMCs. This TCR came from a male donor in good health and CMV-seropositive. The rearrangement joins TRBV5-6 to TRBJ1-6; 9 nucleotides agree with TRBD1. This CDR3 reads CASSLGQGQSPLHF. The CDR3 DNA reads TGTGCCAGCAGCCTGGGACAGGGCCAATCACCCCTCCACTTT.